The T cell receptor beta chain described here comes from a study of metastatic and nonmetastatic thyroid tumors. Findings and caveats of the study: Significantly greater TCR beta diversity was reportedly found in malignant thyroid tumors than in benign nodules (in blood and tumor).

This clone has at least ten counts. Its antigen is as yet unknown. The V gene's germline CDR1 is LNHDA and CDR2 SQIVND (reference sequence). The CDR3 is made up of 15 amino acids. Unmatched junction bases numbered 8, after V lost 6 bases and J lost 4 bases. Ahead of thyroid surgery, no patient had received treatment of any kind. TCRdb ran MiXCR on the PCR reads. The repertoire has 60,000 or so clones, just over 4% of them found once; the top ten carry more than 20%. Sequences were obtained from blood. The chain employs TRBV19 and TRBJ1-3; 8 bases are a match to TRBD1. The sequence was obtained from a female donor with papillary thyroid cancer or a benign thyroid nodule (not recorded which). Some clones in this sample may be carry-over from other donors' samples. CDR3 nucleotides: TGTGCCAGTAGAAATCAGGGGGCGGCGGGAAACACCATATATTTT. The encoded protein is CASRNQGAAGNTIYF.